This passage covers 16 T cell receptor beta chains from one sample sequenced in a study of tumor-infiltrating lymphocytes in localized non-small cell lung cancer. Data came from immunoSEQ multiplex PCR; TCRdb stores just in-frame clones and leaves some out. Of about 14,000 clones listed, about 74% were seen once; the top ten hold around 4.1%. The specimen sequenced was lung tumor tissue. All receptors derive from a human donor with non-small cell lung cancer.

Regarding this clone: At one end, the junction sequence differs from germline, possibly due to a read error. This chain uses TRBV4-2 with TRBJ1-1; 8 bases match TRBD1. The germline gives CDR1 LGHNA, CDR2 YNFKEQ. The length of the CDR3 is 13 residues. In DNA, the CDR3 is TGTGCCAGCAGCCAAGTTACAGGGGGGGGATCGAAATTT. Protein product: CASSQVTGGGSKF.

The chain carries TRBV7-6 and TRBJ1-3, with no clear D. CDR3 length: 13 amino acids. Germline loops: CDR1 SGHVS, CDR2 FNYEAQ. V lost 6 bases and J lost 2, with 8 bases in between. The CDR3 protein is CASRHSTGNTIYF. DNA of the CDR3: TGTGCCAGCAGACACAGTACTGGAAACACCATATATTTT.

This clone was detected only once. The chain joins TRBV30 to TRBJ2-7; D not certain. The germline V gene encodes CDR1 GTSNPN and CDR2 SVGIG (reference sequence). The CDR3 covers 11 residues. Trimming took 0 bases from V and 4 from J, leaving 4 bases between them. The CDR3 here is CAWSVGYEQYF. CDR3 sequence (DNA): TGTGCCTGGAGTGTAGGATACGAGCAGTACTTC.

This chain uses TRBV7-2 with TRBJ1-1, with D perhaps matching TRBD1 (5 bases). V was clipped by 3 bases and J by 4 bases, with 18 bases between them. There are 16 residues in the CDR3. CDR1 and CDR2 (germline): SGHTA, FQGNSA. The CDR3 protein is CASSFLAPGSGTEAFF. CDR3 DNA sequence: TGTGCCAGCAGCTTCCTGGCCCCAGGGTCGGGCACTGAAGCTTTCTTT.

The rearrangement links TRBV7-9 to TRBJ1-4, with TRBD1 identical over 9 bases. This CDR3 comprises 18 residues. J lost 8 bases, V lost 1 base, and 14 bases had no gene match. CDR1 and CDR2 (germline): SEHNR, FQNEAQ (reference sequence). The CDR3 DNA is TGTGCCAGCAGCTTAGGTGGGACAGGGAGAGGTCTACGGGAAAAACTGTTTTTT. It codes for CASSLGGTGRGLREKLFF.

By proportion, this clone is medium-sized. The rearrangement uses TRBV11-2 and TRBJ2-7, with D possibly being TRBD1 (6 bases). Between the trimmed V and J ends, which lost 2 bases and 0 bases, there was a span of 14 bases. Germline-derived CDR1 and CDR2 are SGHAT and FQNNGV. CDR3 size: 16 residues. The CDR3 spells CASSLNQGLSSYEQYF. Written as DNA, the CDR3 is TGTGCCAGCAGCTTAAACCAGGGGTTAAGCTCCTACGAGCAGTACTTC. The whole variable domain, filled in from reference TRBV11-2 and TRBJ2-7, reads EAGVAQSPRYKIIEKRQSVAFWCNPISGHATLYWYQQILGQGPKLLIQFQNNGVVDDSQLPKDRFSAERLKGVDSTLKIQPAKLEDSAVYLCASSLNQGLSSYEQYFGPGTRLTVT.

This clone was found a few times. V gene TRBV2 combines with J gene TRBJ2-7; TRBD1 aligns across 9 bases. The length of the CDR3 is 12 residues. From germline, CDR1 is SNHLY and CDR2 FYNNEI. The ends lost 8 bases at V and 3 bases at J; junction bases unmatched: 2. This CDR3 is CASGTGSYEQYF. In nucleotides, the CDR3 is TGTGCCAGCGGGACAGGGAGCTACGAGCAGTACTTC.

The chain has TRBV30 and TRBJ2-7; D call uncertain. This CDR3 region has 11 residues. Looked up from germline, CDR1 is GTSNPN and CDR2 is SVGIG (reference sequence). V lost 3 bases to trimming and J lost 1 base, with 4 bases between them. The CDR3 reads CAWRESYEQYF. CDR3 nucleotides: TGTGCCTGGAGAGAATCCTACGAGCAGTACTTC. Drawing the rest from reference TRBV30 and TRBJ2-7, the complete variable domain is SQTIHQWPATLVQPVGSPLSLECTVEGTSNPNLYWYRQAAGRGLQLLFYSVGIGQISSEVPQNLSASRPQDRQFILSSKKLLLSDSGFYLCAWRESYEQYFGPGTRLTVT.

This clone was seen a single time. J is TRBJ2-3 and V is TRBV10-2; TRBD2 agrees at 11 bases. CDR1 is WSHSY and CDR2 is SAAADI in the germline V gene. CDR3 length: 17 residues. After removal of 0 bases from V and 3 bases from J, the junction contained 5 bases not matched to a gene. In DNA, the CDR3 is TGCGCCAGCAGTGAGTCGATAGCTAGCGGGAGGACAGATACGCAGTATTTT. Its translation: CASSESIASGRTDTQYF.

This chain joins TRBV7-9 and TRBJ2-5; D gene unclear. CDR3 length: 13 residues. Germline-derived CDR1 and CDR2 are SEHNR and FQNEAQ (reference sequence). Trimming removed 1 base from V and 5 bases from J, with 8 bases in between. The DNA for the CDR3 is TGTGCCAGCAGCTTAGTGGGGTCGGAGACCCAGTACTTC. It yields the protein CASSLVGSETQYF.

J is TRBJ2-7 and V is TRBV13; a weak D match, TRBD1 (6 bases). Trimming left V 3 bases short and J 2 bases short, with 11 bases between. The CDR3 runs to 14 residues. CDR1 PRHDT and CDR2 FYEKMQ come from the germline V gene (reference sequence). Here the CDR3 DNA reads TGTGCCAGCAGCTTCAGGGGCGGACCCTACGAGCAGTACTTC. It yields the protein CASSFRGGPYEQYF.

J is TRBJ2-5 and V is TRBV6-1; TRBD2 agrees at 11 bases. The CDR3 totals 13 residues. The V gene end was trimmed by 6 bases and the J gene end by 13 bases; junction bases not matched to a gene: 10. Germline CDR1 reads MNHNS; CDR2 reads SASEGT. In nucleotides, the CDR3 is TGTGCCAGCAGCCTACTAGCGGGAGTGTTTTGGTACTTC. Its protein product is CASSLLAGVFWYF.

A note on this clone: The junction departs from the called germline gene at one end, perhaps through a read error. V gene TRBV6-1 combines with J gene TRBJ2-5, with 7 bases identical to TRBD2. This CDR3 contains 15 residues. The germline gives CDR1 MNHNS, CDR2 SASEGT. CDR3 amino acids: CASSEQASGQGTQYF. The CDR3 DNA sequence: TGTGCCAGCAGTGAACAGGCTAGCGGCCAAGGGACCCAGTACTTC.

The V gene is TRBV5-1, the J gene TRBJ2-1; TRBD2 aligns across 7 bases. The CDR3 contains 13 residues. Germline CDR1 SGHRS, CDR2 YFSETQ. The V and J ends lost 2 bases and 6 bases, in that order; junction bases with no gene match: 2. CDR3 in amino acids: CASSFPGGNEQFF. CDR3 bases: TGCGCCAGCAGCTTCCCGGGGGGCAATGAGCAGTTCTTC.

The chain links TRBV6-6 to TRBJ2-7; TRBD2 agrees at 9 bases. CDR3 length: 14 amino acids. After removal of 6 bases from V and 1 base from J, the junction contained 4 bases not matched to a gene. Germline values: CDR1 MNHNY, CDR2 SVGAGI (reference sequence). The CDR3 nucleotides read TGTGCCAGCAGACCGACTAGCGGTTCCTACGAGCAGTACTTC. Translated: CASRPTSGSYEQYF.

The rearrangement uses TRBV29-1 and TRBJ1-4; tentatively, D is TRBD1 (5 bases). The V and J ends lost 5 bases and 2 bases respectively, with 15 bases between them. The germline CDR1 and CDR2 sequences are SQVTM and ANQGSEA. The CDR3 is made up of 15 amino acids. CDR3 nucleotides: TGCAGCGTTAATGAATATTGGGGGACTAATGAAAAACTGTTTTTT. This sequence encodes CSVNEYWGTNEKLFF.